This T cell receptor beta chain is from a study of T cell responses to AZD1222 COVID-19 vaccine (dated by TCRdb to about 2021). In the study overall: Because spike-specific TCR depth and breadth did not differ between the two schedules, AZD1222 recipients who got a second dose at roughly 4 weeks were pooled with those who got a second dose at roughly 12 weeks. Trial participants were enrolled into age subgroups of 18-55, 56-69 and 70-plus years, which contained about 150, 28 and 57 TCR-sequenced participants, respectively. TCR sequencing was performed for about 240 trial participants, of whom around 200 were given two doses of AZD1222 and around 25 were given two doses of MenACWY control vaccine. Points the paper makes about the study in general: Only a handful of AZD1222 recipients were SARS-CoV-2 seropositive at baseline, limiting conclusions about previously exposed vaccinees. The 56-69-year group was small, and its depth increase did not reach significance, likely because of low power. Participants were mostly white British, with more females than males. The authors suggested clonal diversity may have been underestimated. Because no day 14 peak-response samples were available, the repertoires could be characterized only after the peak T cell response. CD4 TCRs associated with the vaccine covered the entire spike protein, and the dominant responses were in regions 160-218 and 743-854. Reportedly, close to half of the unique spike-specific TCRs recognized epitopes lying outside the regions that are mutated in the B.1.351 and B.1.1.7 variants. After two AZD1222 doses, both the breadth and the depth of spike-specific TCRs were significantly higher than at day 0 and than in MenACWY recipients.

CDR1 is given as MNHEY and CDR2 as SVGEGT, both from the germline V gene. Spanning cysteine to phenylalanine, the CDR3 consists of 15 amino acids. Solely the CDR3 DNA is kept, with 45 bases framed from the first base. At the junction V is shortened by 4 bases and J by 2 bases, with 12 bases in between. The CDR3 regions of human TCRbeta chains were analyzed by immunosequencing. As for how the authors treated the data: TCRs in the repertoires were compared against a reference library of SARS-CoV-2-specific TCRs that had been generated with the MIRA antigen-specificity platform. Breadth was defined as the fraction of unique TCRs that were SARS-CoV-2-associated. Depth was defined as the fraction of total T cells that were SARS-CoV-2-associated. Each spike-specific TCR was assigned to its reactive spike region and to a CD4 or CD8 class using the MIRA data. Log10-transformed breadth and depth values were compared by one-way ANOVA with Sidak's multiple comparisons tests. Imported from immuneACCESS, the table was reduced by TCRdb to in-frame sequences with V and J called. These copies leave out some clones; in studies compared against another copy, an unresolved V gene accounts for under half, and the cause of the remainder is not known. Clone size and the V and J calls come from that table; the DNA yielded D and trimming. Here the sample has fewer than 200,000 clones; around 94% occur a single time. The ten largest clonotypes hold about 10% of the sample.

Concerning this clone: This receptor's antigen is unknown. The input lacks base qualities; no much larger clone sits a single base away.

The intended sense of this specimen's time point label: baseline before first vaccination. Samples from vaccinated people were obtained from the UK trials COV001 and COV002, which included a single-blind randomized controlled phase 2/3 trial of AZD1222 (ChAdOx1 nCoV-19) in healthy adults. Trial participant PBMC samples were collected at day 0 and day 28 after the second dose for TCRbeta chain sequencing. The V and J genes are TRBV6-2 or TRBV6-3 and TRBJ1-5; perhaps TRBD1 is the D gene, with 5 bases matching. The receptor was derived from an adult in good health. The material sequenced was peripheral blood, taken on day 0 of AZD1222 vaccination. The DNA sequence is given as TGTGCCAGCAGTTCCCAGGGATCTGGCAATCAGCCCCAGCATTTT. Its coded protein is CASSSQGSGNQPQHF.